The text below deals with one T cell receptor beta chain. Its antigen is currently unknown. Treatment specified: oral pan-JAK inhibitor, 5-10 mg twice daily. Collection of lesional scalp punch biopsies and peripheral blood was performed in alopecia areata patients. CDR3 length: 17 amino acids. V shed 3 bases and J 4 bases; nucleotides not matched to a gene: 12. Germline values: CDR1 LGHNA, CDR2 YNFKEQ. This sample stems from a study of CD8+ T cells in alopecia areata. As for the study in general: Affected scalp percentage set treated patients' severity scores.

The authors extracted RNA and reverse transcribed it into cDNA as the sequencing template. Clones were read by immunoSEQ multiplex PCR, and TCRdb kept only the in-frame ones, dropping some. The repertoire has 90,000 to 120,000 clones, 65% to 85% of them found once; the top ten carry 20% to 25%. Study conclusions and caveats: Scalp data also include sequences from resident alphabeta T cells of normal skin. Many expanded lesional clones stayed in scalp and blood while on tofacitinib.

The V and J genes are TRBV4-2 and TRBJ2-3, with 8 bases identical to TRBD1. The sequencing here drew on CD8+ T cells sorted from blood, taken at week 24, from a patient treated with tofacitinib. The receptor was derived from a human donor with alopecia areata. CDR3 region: CASSHMPGQGASDTQYF. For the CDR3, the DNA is TGTGCCAGCAGCCACATGCCCGGGCAGGGGGCTTCAGATACGCAGTATTTT.